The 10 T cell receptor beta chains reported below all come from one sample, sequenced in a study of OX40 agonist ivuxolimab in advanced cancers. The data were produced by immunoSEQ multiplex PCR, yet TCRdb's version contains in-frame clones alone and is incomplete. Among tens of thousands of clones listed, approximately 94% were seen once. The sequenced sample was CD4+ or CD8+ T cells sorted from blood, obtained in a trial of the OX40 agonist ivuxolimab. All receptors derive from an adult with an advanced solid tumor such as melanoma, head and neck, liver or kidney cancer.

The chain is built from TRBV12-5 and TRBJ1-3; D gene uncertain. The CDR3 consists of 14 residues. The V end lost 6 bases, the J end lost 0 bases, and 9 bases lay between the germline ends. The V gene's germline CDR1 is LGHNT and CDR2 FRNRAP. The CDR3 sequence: CASGPMSSGNTIYF. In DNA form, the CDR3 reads TGTGCTAGTGGCCCTATGAGCTCTGGAAACACCATATATTTT.

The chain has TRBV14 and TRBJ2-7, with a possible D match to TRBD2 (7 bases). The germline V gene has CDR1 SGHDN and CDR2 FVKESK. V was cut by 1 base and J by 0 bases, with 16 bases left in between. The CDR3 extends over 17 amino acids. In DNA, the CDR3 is TGTGCCAGCAGCCAAGTCTTTGGGGGGGCCCTCTCCTACGAGCAGTACTTC. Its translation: CASSQVFGGALSYEQYF.

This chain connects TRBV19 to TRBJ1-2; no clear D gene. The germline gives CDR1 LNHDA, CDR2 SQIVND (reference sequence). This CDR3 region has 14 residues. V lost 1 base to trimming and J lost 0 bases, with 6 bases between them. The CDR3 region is CASSIGGANYGYTF. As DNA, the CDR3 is TGTGCCAGTAGTATAGGGGGAGCTAACTATGGCTACACCTTC.

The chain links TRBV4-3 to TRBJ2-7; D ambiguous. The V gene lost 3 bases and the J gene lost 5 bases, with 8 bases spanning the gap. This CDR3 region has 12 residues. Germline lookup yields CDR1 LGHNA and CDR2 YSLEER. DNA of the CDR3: TGCGCCAGCAGCCAGGGTGTGGACGAGCAGTACTTC. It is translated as CASSQGVDEQYF.

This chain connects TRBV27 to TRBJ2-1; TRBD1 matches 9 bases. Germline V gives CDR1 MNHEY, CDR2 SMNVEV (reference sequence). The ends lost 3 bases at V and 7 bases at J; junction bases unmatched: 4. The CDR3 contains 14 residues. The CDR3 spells CASSFLGTGNEQFF. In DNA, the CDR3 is TGTGCCAGCAGTTTTTTAGGGACAGGGAATGAGCAGTTCTTC.

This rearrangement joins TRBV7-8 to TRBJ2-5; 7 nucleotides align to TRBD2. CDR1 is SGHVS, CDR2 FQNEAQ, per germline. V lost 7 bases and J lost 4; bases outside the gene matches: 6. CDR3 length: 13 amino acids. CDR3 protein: CASKAIAGETQYF. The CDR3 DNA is TGTGCCAGCAAGGCGATAGCGGGAGAGACCCAGTACTTC.

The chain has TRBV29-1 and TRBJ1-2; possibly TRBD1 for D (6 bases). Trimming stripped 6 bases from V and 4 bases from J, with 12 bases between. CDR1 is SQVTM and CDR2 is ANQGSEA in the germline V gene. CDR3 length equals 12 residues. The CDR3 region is CSVFRGSYGYTF. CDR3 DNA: TGCAGCGTGTTCAGGGGCTCCTATGGCTACACCTTC.

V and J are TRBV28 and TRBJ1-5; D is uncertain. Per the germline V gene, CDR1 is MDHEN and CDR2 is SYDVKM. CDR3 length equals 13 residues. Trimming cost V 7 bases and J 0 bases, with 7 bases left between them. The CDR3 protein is CASNGDSNQPQHF. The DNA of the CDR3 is TGTGCCAGCAACGGGGATAGCAATCAGCCCCAGCATTTT.

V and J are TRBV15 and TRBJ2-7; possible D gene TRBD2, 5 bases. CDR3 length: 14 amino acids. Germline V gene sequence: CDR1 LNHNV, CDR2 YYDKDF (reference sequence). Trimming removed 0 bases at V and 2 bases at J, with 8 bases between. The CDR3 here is CATSRDGVPYEQYF. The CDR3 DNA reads TGTGCCACCAGCAGAGACGGGGTCCCCTACGAGCAGTACTTC.

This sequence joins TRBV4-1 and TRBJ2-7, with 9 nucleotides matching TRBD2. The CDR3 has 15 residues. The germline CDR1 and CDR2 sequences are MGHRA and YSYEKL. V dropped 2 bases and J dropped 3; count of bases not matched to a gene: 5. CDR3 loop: CASSQSGGTYYEQYF. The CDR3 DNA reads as TGCGCCAGCAGCCAAAGCGGGGGGACGTACTACGAGCAGTACTTC.